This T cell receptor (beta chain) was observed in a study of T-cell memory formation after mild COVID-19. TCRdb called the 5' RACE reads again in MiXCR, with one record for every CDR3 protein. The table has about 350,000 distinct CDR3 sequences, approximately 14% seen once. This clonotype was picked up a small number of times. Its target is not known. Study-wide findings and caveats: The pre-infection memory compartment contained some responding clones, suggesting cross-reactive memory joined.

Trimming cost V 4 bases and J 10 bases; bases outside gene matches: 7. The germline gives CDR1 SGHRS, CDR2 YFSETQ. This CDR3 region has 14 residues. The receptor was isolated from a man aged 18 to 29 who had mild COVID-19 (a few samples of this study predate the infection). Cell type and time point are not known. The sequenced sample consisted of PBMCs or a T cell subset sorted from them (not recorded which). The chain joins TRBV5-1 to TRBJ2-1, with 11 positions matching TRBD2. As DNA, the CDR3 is TGCGCCAGCAGCCCTAGCGGGGGGCCCATAGAGCAGTTCTTC. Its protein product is CASSPSGGPIEQFF.